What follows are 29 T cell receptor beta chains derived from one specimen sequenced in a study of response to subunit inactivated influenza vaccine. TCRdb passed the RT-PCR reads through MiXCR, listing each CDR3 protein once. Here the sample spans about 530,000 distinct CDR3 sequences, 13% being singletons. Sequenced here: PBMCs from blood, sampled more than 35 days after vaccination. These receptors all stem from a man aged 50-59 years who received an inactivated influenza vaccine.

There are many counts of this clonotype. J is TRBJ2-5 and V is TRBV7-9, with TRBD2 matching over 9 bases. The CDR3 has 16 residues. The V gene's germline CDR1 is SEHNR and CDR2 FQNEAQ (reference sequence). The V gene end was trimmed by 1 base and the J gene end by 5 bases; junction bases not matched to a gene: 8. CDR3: CASSLGLTSGIETQYF. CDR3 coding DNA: TGTGCCAGCAGCTTAGGCTTGACTAGCGGAATTGAGACCCAGTACTTC.

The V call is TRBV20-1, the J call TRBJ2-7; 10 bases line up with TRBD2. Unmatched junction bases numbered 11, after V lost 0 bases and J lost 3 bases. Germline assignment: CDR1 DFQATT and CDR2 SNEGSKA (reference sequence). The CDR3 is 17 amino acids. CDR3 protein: CSAREWQVAGGIYEQYF. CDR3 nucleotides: TGCAGTGCTAGAGAGTGGCAGGTAGCGGGAGGAATCTACGAGCAGTACTTC.

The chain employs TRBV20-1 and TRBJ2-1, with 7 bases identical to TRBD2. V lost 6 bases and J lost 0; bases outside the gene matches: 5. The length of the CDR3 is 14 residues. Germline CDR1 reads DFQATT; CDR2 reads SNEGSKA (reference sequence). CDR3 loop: CSATRDYSYNEQFF. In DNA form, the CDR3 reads TGCAGTGCAACCCGGGACTACTCCTACAATGAGCAGTTCTTC.

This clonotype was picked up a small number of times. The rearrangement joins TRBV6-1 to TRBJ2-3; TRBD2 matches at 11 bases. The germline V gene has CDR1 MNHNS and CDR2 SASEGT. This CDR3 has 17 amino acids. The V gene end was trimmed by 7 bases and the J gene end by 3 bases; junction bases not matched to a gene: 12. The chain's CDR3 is CASTKVLAGDDTDTQYF. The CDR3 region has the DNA TGTGCCAGCACCAAGGTACTAGCGGGAGATGATACAGATACGCAGTATTTT.

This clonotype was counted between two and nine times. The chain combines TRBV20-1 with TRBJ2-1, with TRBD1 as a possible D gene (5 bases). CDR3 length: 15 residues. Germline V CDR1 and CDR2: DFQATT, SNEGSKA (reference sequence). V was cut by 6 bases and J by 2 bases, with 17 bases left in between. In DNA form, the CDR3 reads TGCAGTGCGAGATACCTTAGGGGCGCCTACAATGAGCAGTTCTTC. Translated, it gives CSARYLRGAYNEQFF.

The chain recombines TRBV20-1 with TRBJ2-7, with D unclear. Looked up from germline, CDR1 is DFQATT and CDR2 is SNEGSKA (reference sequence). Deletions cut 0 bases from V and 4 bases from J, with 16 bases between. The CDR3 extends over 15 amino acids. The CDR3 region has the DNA TGCAGTGCTAGAGAAGGTCGGCGAGGCTCATACGAGCAGTACTTC. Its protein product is CSAREGRRGSYEQYF.

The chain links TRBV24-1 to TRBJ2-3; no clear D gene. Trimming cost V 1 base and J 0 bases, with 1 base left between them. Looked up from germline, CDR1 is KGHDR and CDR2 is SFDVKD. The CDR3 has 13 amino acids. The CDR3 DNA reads TGTGCCACCAGTGATTTAAGCACAGATACGCAGTATTTT. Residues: CATSDLSTDTQYF.

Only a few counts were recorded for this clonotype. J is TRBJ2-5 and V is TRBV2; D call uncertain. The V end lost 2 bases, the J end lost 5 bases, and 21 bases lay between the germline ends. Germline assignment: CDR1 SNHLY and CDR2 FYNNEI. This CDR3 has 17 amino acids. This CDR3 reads CASSEWKSTISVETQYF. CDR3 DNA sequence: TGTGCCAGCAGTGAATGGAAGTCGACAATATCGGTGGAGACCCAGTACTTC.

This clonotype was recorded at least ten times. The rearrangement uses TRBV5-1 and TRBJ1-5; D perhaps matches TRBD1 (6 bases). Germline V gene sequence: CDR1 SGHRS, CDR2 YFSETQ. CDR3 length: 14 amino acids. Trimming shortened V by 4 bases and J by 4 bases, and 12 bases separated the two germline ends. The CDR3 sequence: CASSPDSRNQPQHF. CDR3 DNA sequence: TGCGCCAGCAGCCCGGACAGCCGAAATCAGCCCCAGCATTTT.

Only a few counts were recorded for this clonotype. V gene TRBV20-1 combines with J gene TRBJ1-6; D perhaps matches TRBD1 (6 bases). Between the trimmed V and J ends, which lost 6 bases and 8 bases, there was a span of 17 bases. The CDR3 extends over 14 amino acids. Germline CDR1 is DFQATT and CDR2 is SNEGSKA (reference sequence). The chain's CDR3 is CSAAPRGRDSPLHF. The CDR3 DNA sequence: TGCAGTGCCGCCCCCAGGGGTCGGGATTCACCCCTCCACTTT.

The CDR3 loop is CASSLVESYGYTF. The CDR3, as DNA: TGTGCCAGCAGCTTAGTGGAAAGCTATGGCTACACCTTC. The J gene is TRBJ1-2, the V gene TRBV7-8; D gene unclear. The germline CDR1 and CDR2 sequences are SGHVS and FQNEAQ. Trimming left V 1 base short and J 4 bases short, with 7 bases between. The CDR3 totals 13 residues.

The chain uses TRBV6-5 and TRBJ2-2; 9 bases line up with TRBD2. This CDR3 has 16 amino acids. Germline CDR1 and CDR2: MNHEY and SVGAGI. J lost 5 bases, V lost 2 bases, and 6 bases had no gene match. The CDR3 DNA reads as TGTGCCAGCAGTTACGAGGCGGGGGGGATTACCGGGGAGCTGTTTTTT. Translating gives CASSYEAGGITGELFF.

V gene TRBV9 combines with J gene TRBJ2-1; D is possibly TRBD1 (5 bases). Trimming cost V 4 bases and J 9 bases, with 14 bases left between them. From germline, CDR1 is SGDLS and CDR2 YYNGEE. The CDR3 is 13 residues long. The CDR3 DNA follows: TGTGCCAGCAGCCGTGACAGAGATGCTGAGCAGTTCTTC. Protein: CASSRDRDAEQFF.

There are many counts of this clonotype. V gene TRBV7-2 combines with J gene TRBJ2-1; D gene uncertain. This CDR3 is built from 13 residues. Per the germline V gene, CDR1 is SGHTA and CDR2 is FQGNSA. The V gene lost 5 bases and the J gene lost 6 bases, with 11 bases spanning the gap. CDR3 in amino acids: CASSPGVTNEQFF. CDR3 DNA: TGTGCCAGCAGCCCCGGAGTGACCAATGAGCAGTTCTTC. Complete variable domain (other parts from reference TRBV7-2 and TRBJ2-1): GAGVSQSPSNKVTEKGKDVELRCDPISGHTALYWYRQSLGQGLEFLIYFQGNSAPDKSGLPSDRFSAERTGGSVSTLTIQRTQQEDSAVYLCASSPGVTNEQFFGPGTRLTVL.

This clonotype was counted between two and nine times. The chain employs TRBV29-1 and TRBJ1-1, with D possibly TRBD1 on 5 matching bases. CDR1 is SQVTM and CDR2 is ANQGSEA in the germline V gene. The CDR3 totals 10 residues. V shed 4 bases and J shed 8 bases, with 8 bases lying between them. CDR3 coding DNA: TGCAGCGTTGCGGAGGGGGAAGCTTTCTTT. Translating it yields CSVAEGEAFF.

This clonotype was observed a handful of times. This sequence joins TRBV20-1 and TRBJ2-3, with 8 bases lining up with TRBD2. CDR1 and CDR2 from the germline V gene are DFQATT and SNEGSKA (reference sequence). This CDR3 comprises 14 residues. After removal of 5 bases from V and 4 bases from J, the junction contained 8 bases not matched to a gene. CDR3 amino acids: CSAAGGVRADTQYF. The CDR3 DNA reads TGCAGTGCTGCCGGGGGGGTAAGGGCAGATACGCAGTATTTT.

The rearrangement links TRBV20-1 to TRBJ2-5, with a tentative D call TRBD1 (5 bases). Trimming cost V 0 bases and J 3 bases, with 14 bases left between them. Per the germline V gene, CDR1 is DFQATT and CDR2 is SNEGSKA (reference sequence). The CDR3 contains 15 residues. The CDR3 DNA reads TGCAGTGCTAGAGATTTTCAGGGCAGCGAAGAGACCCAGTACTTC. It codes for CSARDFQGSEETQYF.

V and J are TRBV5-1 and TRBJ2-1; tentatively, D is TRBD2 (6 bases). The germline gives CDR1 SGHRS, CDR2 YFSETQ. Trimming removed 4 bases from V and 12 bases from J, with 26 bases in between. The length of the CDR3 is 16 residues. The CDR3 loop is CASSNYVNTGDFLQFF. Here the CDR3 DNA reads TGCGCCAGCAGCAATTACGTCAACACTGGGGACTTCTTGCAGTTCTTC.

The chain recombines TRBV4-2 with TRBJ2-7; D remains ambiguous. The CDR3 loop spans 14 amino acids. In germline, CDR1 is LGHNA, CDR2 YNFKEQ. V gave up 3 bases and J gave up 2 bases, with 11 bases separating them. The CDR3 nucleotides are TGTGCCAGCAGCCATTCGGGCCCGACCTACGAGCAGTACTTC. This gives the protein CASSHSGPTYEQYF.

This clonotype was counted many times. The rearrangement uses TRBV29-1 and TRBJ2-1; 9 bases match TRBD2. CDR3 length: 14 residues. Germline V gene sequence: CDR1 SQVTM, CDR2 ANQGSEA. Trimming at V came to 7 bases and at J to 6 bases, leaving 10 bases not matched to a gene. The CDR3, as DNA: TGCAGCGGTTCTTCCGGGACTAGCATCAATGAGCAGTTCTTC. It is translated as CSGSSGTSINEQFF.

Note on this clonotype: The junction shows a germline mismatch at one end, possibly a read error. CDR3 nucleotides: TGTGCTAGCAGCGTCACAGGGGGCCCGGAGACCCAGTACTTC. Its translation: CASSVTGGPETQYF. V gene TRBV7-7 combines with J gene TRBJ2-5, with 9 bases matching TRBD1. Germline V gene lookup returns CDR1 SSHAT and CDR2 FNYEAQ (reference sequence). The CDR3 extends over 14 amino acids.

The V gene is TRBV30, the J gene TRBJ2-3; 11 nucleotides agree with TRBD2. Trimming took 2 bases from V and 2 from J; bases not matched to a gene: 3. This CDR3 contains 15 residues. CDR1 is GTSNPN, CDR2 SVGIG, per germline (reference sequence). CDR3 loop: CAWSPGLAATDTQYF. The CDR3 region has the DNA TGTGCCTGGAGTCCGGGACTAGCGGCCACAGATACGCAGTATTTT.

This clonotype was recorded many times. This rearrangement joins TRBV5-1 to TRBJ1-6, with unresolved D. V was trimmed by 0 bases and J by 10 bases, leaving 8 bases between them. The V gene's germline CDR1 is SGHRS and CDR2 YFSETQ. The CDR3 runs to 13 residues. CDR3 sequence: CASSLAGRSPLHF. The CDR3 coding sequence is TGCGCCAGCAGCTTGGCCGGTCGATCACCCCTCCACTTT. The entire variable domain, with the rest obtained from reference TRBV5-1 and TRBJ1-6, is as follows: KAGVTQTPRYLIKTRGQQVTLSCSPISGHRSVSWYQQTPGQGLQFLFEYFSETQRNKGNFPGRFSGRQFSNSRSEMNVSTLELGDSALYLCASSLAGRSPLHFGNGTRLTVT.

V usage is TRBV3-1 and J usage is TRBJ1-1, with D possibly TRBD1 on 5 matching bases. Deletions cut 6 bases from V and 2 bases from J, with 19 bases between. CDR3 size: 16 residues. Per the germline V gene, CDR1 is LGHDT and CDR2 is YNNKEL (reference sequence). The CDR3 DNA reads TGTGCCAGCAGTCGACCCGGGACGGGAGCAAACACTGAAGCTTTCTTT. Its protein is CASSRPGTGANTEAFF.

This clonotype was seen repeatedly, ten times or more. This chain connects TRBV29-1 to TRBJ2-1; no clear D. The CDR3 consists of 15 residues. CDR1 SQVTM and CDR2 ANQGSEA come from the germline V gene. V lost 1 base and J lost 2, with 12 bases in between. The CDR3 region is CSVEVGNYAYNEQFF. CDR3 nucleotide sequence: TGCAGCGTTGAAGTAGGGAATTACGCCTACAATGAGCAGTTCTTC.

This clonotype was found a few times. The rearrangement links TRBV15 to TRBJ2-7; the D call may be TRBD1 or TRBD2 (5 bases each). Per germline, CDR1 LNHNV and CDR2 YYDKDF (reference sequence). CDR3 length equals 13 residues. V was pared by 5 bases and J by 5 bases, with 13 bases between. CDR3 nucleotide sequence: TGTGCCACCAGCTTCCTACGAGGGGACGAGCAGTACTTC. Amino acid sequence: CATSFLRGDEQYF.

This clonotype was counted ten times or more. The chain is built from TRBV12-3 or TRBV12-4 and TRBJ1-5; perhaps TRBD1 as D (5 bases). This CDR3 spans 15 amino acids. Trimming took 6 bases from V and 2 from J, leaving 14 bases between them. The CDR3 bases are TGTGCCAGCAGCTCCCAAGGGGTTGGCAATCAGCCCCAGCATTTT. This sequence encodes CASSSQGVGNQPQHF.

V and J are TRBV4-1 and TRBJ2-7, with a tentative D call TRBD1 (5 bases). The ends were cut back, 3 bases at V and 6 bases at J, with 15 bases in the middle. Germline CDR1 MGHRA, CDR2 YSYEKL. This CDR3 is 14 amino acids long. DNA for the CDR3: TGCGCCAGCAGCCAGTCGCAGGGCCGCGGCGAGCAGTACTTC. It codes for CASSQSQGRGEQYF.

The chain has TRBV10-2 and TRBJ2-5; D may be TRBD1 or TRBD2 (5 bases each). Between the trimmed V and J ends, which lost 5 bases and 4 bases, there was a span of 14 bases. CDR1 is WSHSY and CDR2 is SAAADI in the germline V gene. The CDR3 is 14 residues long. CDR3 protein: CASSRGRQVETQYF. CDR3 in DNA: TGCGCCAGCAGTCGGGGACGGCAGGTAGAGACCCAGTACTTC.